The clone carrying this TCR beta chain was picked up one time. Its cognate antigen is unknown. The data originate from a study of post-analysis software for immune sequencing data. The V and J ends lost 5 bases and 0 bases respectively, with 10 bases between them. There are 14 residues in the CDR3. General study results and limits: Included in a set of about five TRBV segments more frequent in patients than controls were TRBV5-6, TRBV5-1 and TRBV20-1. The normalized Chao1 diversity of multiple sclerosis patients was significantly lower than that of controls.

The TCR beta cDNA libraries carried unique molecular identifiers. TCRdb re-analysed the PCR reads in MiXCR, keeping a single row per CDR3 protein. This sample has 400,000 to 500,000 distinct CDR3 sequences, with approximately 38% found just once. Sequencing used blood. The genes are TRBV12-3 or TRBV12-4 and TRBJ1-1, with a possible D match to TRBD1 (6 bases). This receptor was obtained from a girl aged 2 to 9 with multiple sclerosis. The CDR3 coding sequence is TGTGCCAGCAGTCGGGGGGACATGAACACTGAAGCTTTCTTT. It encodes CASSRGDMNTEAFF.